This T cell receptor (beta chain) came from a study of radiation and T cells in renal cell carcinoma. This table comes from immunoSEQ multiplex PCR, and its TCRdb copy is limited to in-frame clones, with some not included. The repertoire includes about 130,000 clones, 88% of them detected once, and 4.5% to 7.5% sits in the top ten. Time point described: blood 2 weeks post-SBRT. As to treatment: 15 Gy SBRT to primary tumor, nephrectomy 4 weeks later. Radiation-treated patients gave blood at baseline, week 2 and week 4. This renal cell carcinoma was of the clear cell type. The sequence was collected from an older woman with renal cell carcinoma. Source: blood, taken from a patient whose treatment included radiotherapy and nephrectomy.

This CDR3 reads CASSLSPGESSPLHF. CDR3 nucleotides: TGTGCCAGCAGCTTATCGCCCGGAGAGAGTTCACCCCTCCACTTT. V usage is TRBV7-2 and J usage is TRBJ1-6; D ambiguous. Germline CDR1 and CDR2: SGHTA and FQGNSA. Trimming pared 2 bases from V and 9 bases from J, leaving 14 bases between. This CDR3 is 15 amino acids long.